This is a list of T cell receptor beta chains from one sample in a study of T cell responses to AZD1222 COVID-19 vaccine. Method: immunoSEQ multiplex PCR; TCRdb's copy keeps in-frame clones and lacks some. Of approximately 57,000 clones listed, around 85% are singletons. The material sequenced was peripheral blood, taken on day 0 of AZD1222 vaccination. These receptors all come from an adult in good health. CDR3s include the opening cysteine and the closing phenylalanine or tryptophan. The D gene is left open where the match is weak. Size is omitted from some rows. Given values are once, few, many or a class for expanded clones.

TRBJ2-5	NA	TRBV24-1	TRBD1	TGTGCCACCAGTGATTTCTTGGACAGGGGAAAAGAGACCCAGTACTTC	CATSDFLDRGKETQYF
TRBJ2-7	NA	TRBV5-6	NA	TGTGCCAGCAGCCTGGGTCCCGGGGGCTCCTACGAGCAGTACTTC	CASSLGPGGSYEQYF
TRBJ1-2	NA	TRBV27	NA	TGTGCCAGCAGTTTTATAAGGGGCGATCAAAACTATGGCTACACCTTC	CASSFIRGDQNYGYTF
TRBJ1-1	NA	TRBV7-8	NA	TGTGCCAGCAGCTTAAACAGGAGGTTTGAAGCTTTCTTT	CASSLNRRFEAFF
TRBJ1-1	NA	TRBV5-8	NA	TGTGCCAGCAGCTTGAAGGGGTGGGAGACTGAAGCTTTCTTT	CASSLKGWETEAFF
TRBJ2-3	NA	TRBV7-9	TRBD2	TGTGCCAGCAGCGATGGACTAGCGGGAGGAGGCACAGATACGCAGTATTTT	CASSDGLAGGGTDTQYF
TRBJ1-6	NA	TRBV7-9	TRBD1	TGTGCCAGCAGCCTGACAGGGGGGGATTCACCCCTCCACTTT	CASSLTGGDSPLHF
TRBJ1-1	NA	TRBV29-1	TRBD1	TGCAGCGTTGACAGGGGGGGGAACACTGAAGCTTTCTTT	CSVDRGGNTEAFF
TRBJ1-2	NA	TRBV2	NA	TGTGCCAGCACTTGGACTTACCTATATGGCTACACCTTC	CASTWTYLYGYTF
TRBJ1-2	NA	TRBV4-2	NA	TGTGCCAGCAGCCAAGATGGGCAGAACTATGGCTACACCTTC	CASSQDGQNYGYTF
TRBJ1-3	NA	TRBV25-1	NA	TGTGCCAGCAGTAAGGGTCGGGGGATCCCCGCCGCCATATATTTT	CASSKGRGIPAAIYF
TRBJ2-2	NA	TRBV11-2	TRBD2	TGTGCCAGCAGCTCCACCGGGACTAGCGGGACCGGGGAGCTGTTTTTT	CASSSTGTSGTGELFF
TRBJ1-4	NA	TRBV5-5	NA	TGTGCCAGCAGCACGGGAAACGGGGAAAAACTGTTTTTT	CASSTGNGEKLFF
TRBJ2-1	NA	TRBV3-1/TRBV3-2	NA	TGTGCCAGCAGCCGCAGGTCAAACAATGAGCAGTTCTTC	CASSRRSNNEQFF
TRBJ2-1	NA	TRBV6-5	NA	TGTGCCAGCAGCACCGGATTTGCCTCCTACAATGAGCAGTTCTTC	CASSTGFASYNEQFF
TRBJ2-5	NA	TRBV19	NA	TGTGCCAGTAGTAAGGTCGGAGAGGGGGTTGAGACCCAGTACTTC	CASSKVGEGVETQYF
TRBJ1-2	few	TRBV4-1	NA	TGCGCCAGCAGCCAAGTGACAGGCGTTAACTATGGCTACACCTTC	CASSQVTGVNYGYTF
TRBJ2-7	once	TRBV2	TRBD2	TGTGCCAGCAGCACGACTCCGGGACTAGCGGGAGGGCCCTCGTACGAGCAGTACTTC	CASSTTPGLAGGPSYEQYF
TRBJ1-4	NA	TRBV11-2	NA	TGTGCCAGCAGCTTCGGTTTGAATGAAAAACTGTTTTTT	CASSFGLNEKLFF
TRBJ1-2	NA	TRBV18	NA	TGTGCCAGCTCACCACCGCAGCAGGGGAACTATGGCTACACCTTC	CASSPPQQGNYGYTF
TRBJ2-3	NA	TRBV6-1	TRBD2	TGTGCCAGCAGTGAAGTGGCGGGAGATACAGATACGCAGTATTTT	CASSEVAGDTDTQYF
TRBJ1-6	NA	TRBV19	NA	TGTGCCAGTAGTATGTGGACGGATAATTCACCCCTCCACTTT	CASSMWTDNSPLHF
TRBJ1-6	NA	TRBV13	NA	TGTGCCAGCAGCTGGGGGGCGAATTCACCCCTCCACTTT	CASSWGANSPLHF
TRBJ2-1	NA	TRBV2	NA	TGTGCCAGCACGCGGATGAGTCCTGAGCAGTTCTTC	CASTRMSPEQFF
TRBJ1-2	NA	TRBV6-2/TRBV6-3	TRBD1	TGTGCCAGCAGTAAAGGACAGGCAAACTATGGCTACACCTTC	CASSKGQANYGYTF
TRBJ2-1	NA	TRBV13	TRBD1	TGTGCCAGCAGCTTATCCGCGGGACAGGGAATCGGTGAGCAGTTCTTC	CASSLSAGQGIGEQFF
TRBJ2-7	NA	TRBV27	NA	TGTGCCAGCAGCCGACGCTATCGAGAGGGATCAAGCTCCTACGAGCAGTACTTC	CASSRRYREGSSSYEQYF
TRBJ2-2	NA	TRBV18	NA	TGTGCCAGCTCACCGAGGCGGGATGTCGGGGAGCTGTTTTTT	CASSPRRDVGELFF
TRBJ1-1	NA	TRBV5-1	NA	TGCGCCAGCAGCTGGGCAGGGAACACTGAAGCTTTCTTT	CASSWAGNTEAFF
TRBJ2-5	NA	TRBV19	NA	TGTGCCAGTAGTATTGGAGGGGAGACCCAGTACTTC	CASSIGGETQYF
TRBJ2-7	NA	TRBV3-1/TRBV3-2	NA	TGTGCCAGCAGCCAAGATGATGGCAGACCAGAGCAGTACTTC	CASSQDDGRPEQYF
TRBJ2-7	NA	TRBV28	NA	TGTGCCAGCAGTCCTGTGAGGGGATACTCCTACGAGCAGTACTTC	CASSPVRGYSYEQYF
TRBJ2-7	few	TRBV13	TRBD2	TGTGCCAGCAGCTCTGGGTTACTAGCGGGAGGGATAACCTACGAGCAGTACTTC	CASSSGLLAGGITYEQYF
TRBJ2-1	NA	TRBV6-2/TRBV6-3	NA	TGTGCCAGCAGTTACGTCCGTGAGCAGTTCTTC	CASSYVREQFF
TRBJ2-1	NA	TRBV19	TRBD2	TGTGCCAGTAGTATCCTAGCGGGGATTGAGCAGTTCTTC	CASSILAGIEQFF
TRBJ2-2	NA	TRBV9	NA	TGTGCCAGCAGCGTCTTGTCCGGGGAGCTGTTTTTT	CASSVLSGELFF
TRBJ1-5	NA	TRBV6-1	NA	TGTGCCAGCAGTGAAATGGCAGATAGCAATCAGCCCCAGCATTTT	CASSEMADSNQPQHF
TRBJ1-4	few	TRBV2	NA	TGTGCCAGCAGTGAATCTTGGCGGTTGACAGGCTCTAATGAAAAACTGTTTTTT	CASSESWRLTGSNEKLFF
TRBJ2-2	NA	TRBV11-1	NA	TGTGCCAGCAGCTTGTCAGCAACCGGGGAGCTGTTTTTT	CASSLSATGELFF
TRBJ2-7	NA	TRBV6-5	NA	TGTGCCAGCAGTTACCCCCCCATCATTACCTCCTACGAGCAGTACTTC	CASSYPPIITSYEQYF
TRBJ2-7	NA	TRBV13	NA	TGTGCCAGCGTCTGGGCAGGGGCCTACGAGCAGTACTTC	CASVWAGAYEQYF
TRBJ2-5	NA	TRBV27	NA	TGTGCCAGCAGTTTATTAGGGCCTCAAGAGACCCAGTACTTC	CASSLLGPQETQYF
TRBJ2-6	NA	TRBV19	TRBD2	TGTGCCAGTAGTATCGATAGCGGGAGCTCTGGGGCCAACGTCCTGACTTTC	CASSIDSGSSGANVLTF
TRBJ1-1	NA	TRBV30	NA	TGTGCCTGGAGTGTGAGCCGGGGGACTGAAGCTTTCTTT	CAWSVSRGTEAFF
TRBJ2-5	NA	TRBV5-1	NA	TGCGCCAACCTCCGGAGCGGGACACAAGAGACCCAGTACTTC	CANLRSGTQETQYF
TRBJ1-1	NA	TRBV19	NA	TGTGCCAGTAGTATTCAAGGGGAGAGCAACACTGAAGCTTTCTTT	CASSIQGESNTEAFF
TRBJ1-1	once	TRBV4-2	TRBD1	TGTGCCAGCAGCCCCCAGGGGGGTAACACTGAAGCTTTCTTT	CASSPQGGNTEAFF